This T cell receptor beta chain was recorded in a study of vaccination effects on CD4 cells after COVID-19. Study-wide results and caveats: There were few convalescent patients in the study and no early post-infection timepoints.

Concerning this clone: What it recognizes is unknown.

Assay used: immunoSEQ multiplex PCR; TCRdb lists only in-frame clones, some missing. The sample shows about 73,000 clones, 65% to 75% of them seen only once. This CDR3 is built from 15 residues. Germline CDR1 and CDR2: MGHRA and YSYEKL. The V gene lost 1 base and the J gene lost 6 bases, with 13 bases spanning the gap. Before sequencing took place, the ViraFEST assay used viral peptide pools to expand antigen-specific CD4+ T cells. CD4+ T cell isolation took place after 10 days of culture. People in the vaccine group had not been infected with SARS-CoV-2 before, and their nucleocapsid antibodies were negative. Culturing of 1.5 million to 2.5 million PBMC per well took place with approximately 10 IU/ml IL-2 and 9.5 to 10 ug/ml peptides. Both day 3 and day 7 saw half the medium replaced with IL-2 medium.

The sample in question was CD4+ T cells from PBMCs cultured with HCoV-NL63 spike peptides, obtained before COVID-19 vaccination. This chain links TRBV4-1 with TRBJ1-5; D call uncertain. The source is a human donor who received a COVID-19 vaccine. The DNA of the CDR3 is TGCGCCAGCAGCCAAGCTGGAGGGAGGACTCAGCCCCAGCATTTT. It yields the protein CASSQAGGRTQPQHF.